Listed here is a single TCR beta chain. Its antigen is not identified. Measured with immunoSEQ multiplex PCR; TCRdb has only the in-frame clones, and not every one. The sample has fewer than 200,000 clones, roughly nine tenths seen once. This specimen comes from a study of cytomegalovirus exposure and HLA in healthy donors. CDR1 MNHEY and CDR2 SMNVEV come from the germline V gene (reference sequence). This CDR3 comprises 13 residues. With 5 bases removed from V and 7 bases from J, the gap between germline ends came to 15 bases. Findings and caveats of the study: The majority of TCR sequences were rare, yet some public TCRs appeared in many donors. Published work reported that the classifier diagnosed cytomegalovirus status with high specificity and sensitivity. Subsequent analysis revealed that first-cohort TCR clusters tended to co-occur in the approximately 120 validation repertoires. The study designated 150 to 200 TCR beta chains cytomegalovirus-associated.

Sequences were obtained from PBMCs. The origin of this receptor is a woman aged 18-30 years in good health and CMV-seropositive. The chain employs TRBV27 and TRBJ2-7, with D possibly matching TRBD1 (8 bases). The CDR3 sequence is CASSPTGGGEQYF. CDR3 coding DNA: TGTGCCAGCAGTCCTACAGGGGGAGGGGAGCAGTACTTC.